One and the same sample provided the 18 T cell receptor beta chains below, sequenced in a study of blood T cell repertoires in COVID-19. Libraries were prepared by immunoSEQ multiplex PCR; TCRdb keeps only in-frame clonotypes and omits some of them. The sample holds about 500,000 clones, roughly 90% seen once. Sequencing was done on a sample of PBMCs or T cells enriched from blood (not recorded which). These receptors originate from a woman aged 18-29 years who had recovered from COVID-19.

On this clone itself: The sample has other DNA sequences that encode this CDR3 too. The chain has TRBV5-1 and TRBJ1-3; tentatively, D is TRBD1 (6 bases). In germline, CDR1 is SGHRS, CDR2 YFSETQ. V shed 2 bases and J shed 4 bases, with 10 bases lying between them. The CDR3 is 14 residues long. CDR3 sequence (DNA): TGCGCCAGCAGCTTAGGGGGAACCGGAAACACCATATATTTT. It codes for CASSLGGTGNTIYF.

CDR3 protein: CASSLGASSYNSPLHF. The CDR3 DNA sequence: TGCGCCAGCAGCTTGGGGGCGAGCTCCTATAATTCACCCCTCCACTTT. The rearrangement uses TRBV5-1 and TRBJ1-6; D ambiguous. This CDR3 is 16 amino acids long. Germline V gene sequence: CDR1 SGHRS, CDR2 YFSETQ. V was cut by 0 bases and J by 0 bases, with 7 bases left in between.

This sequence joins TRBV5-6 and TRBJ1-4; D may be TRBD1 (5 bases). The CDR3 has 15 residues. Trimming removed 4 bases from V and 3 bases from J, with 13 bases in between. Germline CDR1 and CDR2: SGHDT and YYEEEE. The CDR3 nucleotides are TGTGCCAGCAGCCGCACCGGGGGACCTAATGAAAAACTGTTTTTT. Translation: CASSRTGGPNEKLFF.

The gene calls are TRBV3-1 (or the pseudogene TRBV3-2) and TRBJ2-7, with 7 bases identical to TRBD1. Germline V gives CDR1 LGHDT, CDR2 YNNKEL (reference sequence). J lost 5 bases, V lost 4 bases, and 8 bases had no gene match. The CDR3 is made up of 14 amino acids. CDR3 residues: CASSRRQGTNEQYF. The DNA of the CDR3 is TGTGCCAGCAGCCGGAGACAGGGAACCAACGAGCAGTACTTC.

V is TRBV2 and J is TRBJ1-2, with TRBD1 matching 9 bases. The CDR3 has 14 amino acids. V dropped 5 bases and J dropped 8; count of bases not matched to a gene: 9. CDR1 and CDR2 from the germline V gene are SNHLY and FYNNEI. CDR3 in DNA: TGTGCCAGCAGTCCTTACAGGGGGCAGGTCGGCTACACCTTC. Translated: CASSPYRGQVGYTF.

The gene calls are TRBV9 and TRBJ2-1; 7 bases line up with TRBD1. This CDR3 has 12 residues. V shed 4 bases and J 9 bases; nucleotides not matched to a gene: 4. Germline CDR1 reads SGDLS; CDR2 reads YYNGEE. In DNA, the CDR3 is TGTGCCAGCAGCCAGGGGGTTTCTGAGCAGTTCTTC. This encodes CASSQGVSEQFF.

The chain links TRBV5-6 to TRBJ1-2; D unresolved. V gave up 1 base and J gave up 0 bases, with 10 bases separating them. CDR3 size: 15 residues. The germline gives CDR1 SGHDT, CDR2 YYEEEE. CDR3 sequence reads: CASSLYPLANYGYTF. The CDR3 nucleotides read TGTGCCAGCAGCTTGTACCCTCTAGCTAACTATGGCTACACCTTC.

Concerning this clone itself: This sample includes further DNA sequences coding for the same CDR3. V gene TRBV5-1 combines with J gene TRBJ2-3; D is perhaps TRBD1 (6 bases). The CDR3 extends over 14 amino acids. The V gene's germline CDR1 is SGHRS and CDR2 YFSETQ. V shed 0 bases and J shed 1 base, with 6 bases lying between them. The CDR3 spells CASSLDRGTDTQYF. The DNA for the CDR3 is TGCGCCAGCAGCTTGGACAGGGGCACAGATACGCAGTATTTT. The full variable domain, rest sourced from reference TRBV5-1 and TRBJ2-3, is KAGVTQTPRYLIKTRGQQVTLSCSPISGHRSVSWYQQTPGQGLQFLFEYFSETQRNKGNFPGRFSGRQFSNSRSEMNVSTLELGDSALYLCASSLDRGTDTQYFGPGTRLTVL.

CDR3 DNA: TGCGCCAGCAGCTTGGGTCCCTACTACGAGCAGTACTTC. It encodes CASSLGPYYEQYF. The J gene is TRBJ2-7, the V gene TRBV5-1; no clear D. This CDR3 spans 13 amino acids. Germline V CDR1 and CDR2: SGHRS, YFSETQ. Between the trimmed V and J ends, which lost 0 bases and 3 bases, there was a span of 7 bases.

CDR3 bases: TGTGCCAGCAGTCGGGACAGGGCTAACAATCAGCCCCAGCATTTT. The encoded protein is CASSRDRANNQPQHF. V and J are TRBV2 and TRBJ1-5; 9 bases are shared with TRBD1. V lost 5 bases, J lost 3 bases, and 5 bases stayed unmatched. This CDR3 is built from 15 residues. Germline V gives CDR1 SNHLY, CDR2 FYNNEI.

The chain links TRBV14 to TRBJ2-5; 7 nucleotides align to TRBD1. V shed 3 bases, J shed 2 bases, and the junction held 12 bases outside the gene matches. Germline CDR1 SGHDN, CDR2 FVKESK. The CDR3 sequence is 17 residues long. The CDR3 DNA follows: TGTGCCAGCAGCCAGCCATACACCGGGACAGATCAAGAGACCCAGTACTTC. Protein sequence: CASSQPYTGTDQETQYF. The variable domain in full, completed from reference TRBV14 and TRBJ2-5, reads EAGVTQFPSHSVIEKGQTVTLRCDPISGHDNLYWYRRVMGKEIKFLLHFVKESKQDESGMPNNRFLAERTGGTYSTLKVQPAELEDSGVYFCASSQPYTGTDQETQYFGPGTRLLVL.

The chain uses TRBV29-1 and TRBJ2-7, with TRBD1 matching 7 bases. CDR1 and CDR2 (germline): SQVTM, ANQGSEA. This CDR3 has 11 residues. The trim removed 7 bases at V and 6 bases at J, leaving 6 bases unmatched. CDR3 amino acids: CSAEQGSEQYF. The CDR3 nucleotides read TGCAGCGCCGAACAGGGGAGCGAGCAGTACTTC.

CDR3 bases: TGTGCCAGCAGTTTAAAGTCCGGTCTCTCTGGAAACACCATATATTTT. This encodes CASSLKSGLSGNTIYF. This chain links TRBV27 with TRBJ1-3; no clear D gene. The CDR3 totals 16 residues. The V gene lost 2 bases and the J gene lost 0 bases, with 11 bases spanning the gap. Germline V gene data show CDR1 as MNHEY and CDR2 as SMNVEV (reference sequence).

This chain connects TRBV11-2 to TRBJ1-3; D is uncertain. The germline V gene has CDR1 SGHAT and CDR2 FQNNGV. Trimming stripped 5 bases from V and 0 bases from J, with 17 bases between. The length of the CDR3 is 17 residues. DNA of the CDR3: TGTGCCAGCAGCCCCGGAGGACCGTTGACCTCTGGAAACACCATATATTTT. Its translation: CASSPGGPLTSGNTIYF. The whole variable domain, remainder taken from reference TRBV11-2 and TRBJ1-3, is EAGVAQSPRYKIIEKRQSVAFWCNPISGHATLYWYQQILGQGPKLLIQFQNNGVVDDSQLPKDRFSAERLKGVDSTLKIQPAKLEDSAVYLCASSPGGPLTSGNTIYFGEGSWLTVV.

This clone is a singleton in its sample. The rearrangement joins TRBV9 to TRBJ1-4; D call uncertain. Trimming shortened V by 0 bases and J by 4 bases, and 7 bases separated the two germline ends. This CDR3 has 14 residues. The germline gives CDR1 SGDLS, CDR2 YYNGEE. This CDR3 reads CASSVGEDNEKLFF. The CDR3 nucleotides read TGTGCCAGCAGCGTAGGGGAGGATAATGAAAAACTGTTTTTT.

The chain carries TRBV5-5 and TRBJ1-5; D remains ambiguous. Germline values: CDR1 SGHKS, CDR2 YYEKEE (reference sequence). The V end was cut by 5 bases, the J end by 2 bases, with 11 bases between. The CDR3 contains 14 residues. The chain's CDR3 is CASSKENRNQPQHF. CDR3 DNA sequence: TGTGCCAGCAGTAAGGAGAACCGCAATCAGCCCCAGCATTTT.

This chain links TRBV3-1 (or the pseudogene TRBV3-2) with TRBJ2-7; D perhaps matches TRBD2 (6 bases). CDR3 length: 14 amino acids. In germline, CDR1 is LGHDT, CDR2 YNNKEL (reference sequence). The V and J ends lost 0 bases and 5 bases respectively, with 11 bases between them. The CDR3 DNA reads TGTGCCAGCAGCCAAGAGGGGGGTTTCAACGAGCAGTACTTC. This gives the protein CASSQEGGFNEQYF.

Concerning this clone: Other DNA variants within this sample encode the same CDR3. The chain couples TRBV30 to TRBJ1-2; D gene uncertain. The length of the CDR3 is 11 residues. The germline CDR1 and CDR2 sequences are GTSNPN and SVGIG (reference sequence). The V end was cut by 3 bases, the J end by 8 bases, with 10 bases between. DNA for the CDR3: TGTGCCTGGAGAGGTCCCAGGGGCTACACCTTC. Protein: CAWRGPRGYTF.